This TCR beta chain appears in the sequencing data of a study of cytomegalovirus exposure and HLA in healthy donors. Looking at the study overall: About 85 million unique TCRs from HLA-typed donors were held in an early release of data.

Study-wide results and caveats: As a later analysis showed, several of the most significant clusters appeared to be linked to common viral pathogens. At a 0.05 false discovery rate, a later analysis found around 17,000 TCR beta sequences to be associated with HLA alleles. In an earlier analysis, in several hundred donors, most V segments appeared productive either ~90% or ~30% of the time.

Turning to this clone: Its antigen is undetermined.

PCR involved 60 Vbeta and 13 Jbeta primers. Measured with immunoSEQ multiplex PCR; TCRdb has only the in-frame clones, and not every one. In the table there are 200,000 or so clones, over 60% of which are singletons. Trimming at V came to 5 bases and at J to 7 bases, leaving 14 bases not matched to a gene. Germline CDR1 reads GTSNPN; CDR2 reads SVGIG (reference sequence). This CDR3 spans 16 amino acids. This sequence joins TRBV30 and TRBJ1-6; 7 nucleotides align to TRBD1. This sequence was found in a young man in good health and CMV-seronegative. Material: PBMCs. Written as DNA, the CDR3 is TGTGCCTGGGACAACAGGGGAAACTTACTAAATTCACCCCTCCACTTT. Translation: CAWDNRGNLLNSPLHF.